A single sample gave rise to the 27 T cell receptor beta chains below, sequenced in a study of blood T cell repertoires in COVID-19. Assay: immunoSEQ multiplex PCR; the TCRdb copy retains only in-frame clones and omits some. The repertoire consists of roughly 74,000 clones, with around 90% occurring once and the leading ten covering more than 1.5%. Source material: peripheral blood. The receptors were sampled from a woman of 80 years or more with active or convalescent COVID-19.

The chain combines TRBV4-1 with TRBJ2-5, with TRBD2 identical over 11 bases. Germline values: CDR1 MGHRA, CDR2 YSYEKL. Trimming cost V 3 bases and J 3 bases; bases outside gene matches: 6. This CDR3 is 16 amino acids long. CDR3 DNA sequence: TGCGCCAGCAGCCAGTTCCCGGGACTAGCGGAAGAGACCCAGTACTTC. Residues: CASSQFPGLAEETQYF.

The chain has TRBV4-3 and TRBJ2-3; 7 nucleotides match TRBD1. With 4 bases clipped from V and 3 bases from J, the junction kept 10 bases outside the gene matches. CDR3 length: 16 amino acids. Germline V gene sequence: CDR1 LGHNA, CDR2 YSLEER. The CDR3 is CASSPTWARGTDTQYF. CDR3 sequence (DNA): TGCGCCAGCAGCCCGACCTGGGCCAGGGGGACAGATACGCAGTATTTT.

J is TRBJ2-5 and V is TRBV19; possible D gene TRBD2, 6 bases. The germline gives CDR1 LNHDA, CDR2 SQIVND (reference sequence). CDR3 length: 16 residues. V was clipped by 1 base and J by 6 bases, with 18 bases between them. The CDR3 protein is CASSIGLGGYTKTQYF. The CDR3 DNA sequence: TGTGCCAGTAGTATAGGGTTGGGGGGATACACCAAGACCCAGTACTTC.

This chain joins TRBV19 and TRBJ1-2; no reliable D call. This CDR3 spans 14 amino acids. CDR1 LNHDA and CDR2 SQIVND come from the germline V gene (reference sequence). Trimming took 7 bases from V and 0 from J, leaving 12 bases between them. The CDR3 sequence: CASTPFVANYGYTF. CDR3 DNA: TGTGCCAGTACCCCGTTCGTAGCTAACTATGGCTACACCTTC.

The CDR3 region has the DNA TGTGCCAGCAGCCATACTGAGGGCAGGGGACGCTACACCTTC. It specifies CASSHTEGRGRYTF. This chain joins TRBV3-1 (or the pseudogene TRBV3-2) and TRBJ1-2, with D possibly being TRBD1 (6 bases). Trimming pared 3 bases from V and 9 bases from J, leaving 17 bases between. The germline CDR1 and CDR2 sequences are LGHDT and YNNKEL (reference sequence). CDR3 size: 14 residues.

The rearrangement uses TRBV10-3 and TRBJ1-1; D is unresolved. Trimming shortened V by 6 bases and J by 1 base, and 9 bases separated the two germline ends. CDR3 length equals 13 residues. Germline-derived CDR1 and CDR2 are ENHRY and SYGVKD. The chain's CDR3 is CAIRITENTEAFF. Written as DNA, the CDR3 is TGTGCCATCAGGATAACAGAGAACACTGAAGCTTTCTTT.

The chain couples TRBV14 to TRBJ1-6; D ambiguous. The V gene lost 0 bases and the J gene lost 0 bases, with 9 bases spanning the gap. CDR3 size: 17 residues. Germline-derived CDR1 and CDR2 are SGHDN and FVKESK. This chain's CDR3 is CASSQDRASSYNSPLHF. In nucleotides, the CDR3 is TGTGCCAGCAGCCAAGATCGAGCTAGCTCCTATAATTCACCCCTCCACTTT.

The rearrangement joins TRBV2 to TRBJ1-5; weak D call: TRBD1 (6 bases). The CDR3 is made up of 12 amino acids. Germline V lookup: CDR1 SNHLY, CDR2 FYNNEI. V lost 4 bases and J 6 bases, leaving 7 bases between the germline ends. The CDR3 protein is CASSGTVQPQHF. Written as DNA, the CDR3 is TGTGCCAGCAGTGGGACAGTTCAGCCCCAGCATTTT.

The V call is TRBV6-5, the J call TRBJ2-2, with D perhaps matching TRBD2 (5 bases). This CDR3 comprises 15 residues. Germline CDR1 and CDR2: MNHEY and SVGAGI. With 8 bases removed from V and 0 bases from J, the gap between germline ends came to 13 bases. DNA of the CDR3: TGTGCCAGCGCGTCCACGGGGACGAACACCGGGGAGCTGTTTTTT. Residues: CASASTGTNTGELFF.

The chain recombines TRBV19 with TRBJ1-1; D is unclear. CDR3 length: 13 amino acids. Trimming removed 3 bases from V and 6 bases from J, with 11 bases in between. CDR1 is LNHDA and CDR2 is SQIVND in the germline V gene (reference sequence). CDR3 sequence (DNA): TGTGCCAGTAGTATCCGGGGAGGCCCTGAAGCTTTCTTT. Its protein is CASSIRGGPEAFF.

The chain recombines TRBV6-5 with TRBJ2-7; perhaps TRBD1 as D (5 bases). CDR1 and CDR2 (germline): MNHEY, SVGAGI. Deletions cut 0 bases from V and 3 bases from J, with 15 bases between. The CDR3 length is 16 residues. CDR3 DNA: TGTGCCAGCAGTTACTCTGGGGCAGGAGCCTTCTACGAGCAGTACTTC. Its translation: CASSYSGAGAFYEQYF.

This chain links TRBV6-6 with TRBJ2-3, with D possibly TRBD1 on 5 matching bases. This CDR3 is 16 amino acids long. CDR1 is MNHNY and CDR2 is SVGAGI in the germline V gene (reference sequence). V gave up 6 bases and J gave up 1 base, with 17 bases separating them. The CDR3 region has the DNA TGTGCCAGCAGGTCCCGTCATGGGGCTGGCACAGATACGCAGTATTTT. Its translation is CASRSRHGAGTDTQYF.

The chain joins TRBV7-2 to TRBJ1-3; TRBD1 matches 8 bases. J was trimmed by 4 bases and V by 0 bases; bases with no gene match: 8. This CDR3 is built from 17 residues. Germline CDR1 reads SGHTA; CDR2 reads FQGNSA. CDR3 sequence reads: CASSLAPTRGQGNTIYF. CDR3 sequence (DNA): TGTGCCAGCAGCTTAGCGCCCACCAGGGGGCAAGGAAACACCATATATTTT.

The rearrangement uses TRBV5-4 and TRBJ2-6, with 7 bases matching TRBD1. After removal of 4 bases from V and 2 bases from J, the junction contained 3 bases not matched to a gene. Per the germline V gene, CDR1 is SGHNT and CDR2 is YYREEE (reference sequence). The CDR3 sequence is 15 residues long. Here the CDR3 DNA reads TGTGCCAGCAGCATACAGGGGACTGGGGCCAACGTCCTGACTTTC. It specifies CASSIQGTGANVLTF.

This clone was detected a few times. The chain recombines TRBV24-1 with TRBJ2-6, with no clear D. This CDR3 is built from 15 residues. Between the trimmed V and J ends, which lost 0 bases and 4 bases, there was a span of 6 bases. The germline CDR1 and CDR2 sequences are KGHDR and SFDVKD. In nucleotides, the CDR3 is TGTGCCACCAGTGATTTGGACGGGGGGGCCAACGTCCTGACTTTC. Protein: CATSDLDGGANVLTF.

The chain employs TRBV9 and TRBJ2-3, with 8 bases fitting TRBD2. The ends lost 0 bases at V and 7 bases at J; junction bases unmatched: 7. The V gene's germline CDR1 is SGDLS and CDR2 YYNGEE. The CDR3 extends over 15 amino acids. DNA of the CDR3: TGTGCCAGCAGCGTAGACGGGGGGGTAGCAAATACGCAGTATTTT. It encodes CASSVDGGVANTQYF.

This rearrangement joins TRBV2 to TRBJ1-3, with 8 bases fitting TRBD1. Per the germline V gene, CDR1 is SNHLY and CDR2 is FYNNEI. The CDR3 is 16 residues long. The ends lost 6 bases at V and 0 bases at J; junction bases unmatched: 7. This chain's CDR3 is CASSAWTGSSGNTIYF. The DNA for the CDR3 is TGTGCCAGCAGCGCCTGGACAGGGAGCTCTGGAAACACCATATATTTT.

The chain joins TRBV7-9 to TRBJ2-5; a weak D match, TRBD2 (6 bases). The CDR3 contains 15 residues. CDR1 and CDR2 (germline): SEHNR, FQNEAQ (reference sequence). V was shortened by 5 bases and J by 3 bases, with 16 bases between the two germline ends. The CDR3 sequence: CASSRRGTGEETQYF. CDR3 nucleotide sequence: TGTGCCAGCAGCCGGAGGGGTACAGGAGAAGAGACCCAGTACTTC.

The J gene is TRBJ2-7, the V gene TRBV10-2; TRBD1 agrees at 8 bases. Losses at the gene ends were 2 bases for V and 12 bases for J; bases not matched to a gene: 3. This CDR3 comprises 11 residues. Per the germline V gene, CDR1 is WSHSY and CDR2 is SAAADI. Here the CDR3 reads CASSEGQGVYF. In nucleotides, the CDR3 is TGCGCCAGCAGTGAGGGACAGGGCGTGTACTTC.

The chain recombines TRBV5-4 with TRBJ1-2; D remains unclear. From germline, CDR1 is SGHNT and CDR2 YYREEE (reference sequence). The germline V and J ends were trimmed by 7 bases and 6 bases, with 19 bases remaining between them. The CDR3 extends over 14 amino acids. The CDR3 loop reads CASGEALFLDGYTF. The CDR3 nucleotides are TGTGCCAGCGGTGAGGCTCTATTCTTGGATGGCTACACCTTC.

Here the CDR3 reads CASSSNGGDEKLFF. The DNA of the CDR3 is TGTGCCAGCAGCTCCAACGGGGGGGATGAAAAACTGTTTTTT. The chain employs TRBV5-5 and TRBJ1-4, with D perhaps TRBD1 (5 bases). The CDR3 contains 14 residues. V shed 3 bases and J shed 6 bases, with 12 bases lying between them. The germline gives CDR1 SGHKS, CDR2 YYEKEE (reference sequence).

This clone was counted once. This chain uses TRBV21-1 with TRBJ1-2; whether TRBD1, the table's D call, matches the DNA was not checked. TRBV21-1 is a pseudogene locus. CDR3 length: 14 residues. In DNA, the CDR3 is TGTGCCAGCGGGGACAGGGAGAATCGCCGGGGCTACACCTTC. This gives the protein CASGDRENRRGYTF.

The rearrangement joins TRBV6-2 or TRBV6-3 to TRBJ2-7; 10 nucleotides agree with TRBD2. CDR3 length: 19 amino acids. Trimming removed 6 bases from V and 1 base from J; junction bases left unmatched: 18. Looked up from germline, CDR1 is MNHEY and CDR2 is SVGEGT. This CDR3 reads CASSPRGPSGSWSSYEQYF. The CDR3 DNA reads as TGTGCCAGCAGCCCCAGGGGGCCTAGCGGGAGCTGGAGTTCCTACGAGCAGTACTTC.

The chain carries TRBV7-9 and TRBJ2-1, with D possibly TRBD1 on 6 matching bases. V was trimmed by 3 bases and J by 1 base, leaving 7 bases between them. This CDR3 spans 14 amino acids. CDR1 and CDR2 from the germline V gene are SEHNR and FQNEAQ (reference sequence). CDR3 coding DNA: TGTGCCAGCAGCTTCGGACAGTCCTACAATGAGCAGTTCTTC. Translating gives CASSFGQSYNEQFF. The full variable domain, completed using reference TRBV7-9 and TRBJ2-1, is DTGVSQNPRHKITKRGQNVTFRCDPISEHNRLYWYRQTLGQGPEFLTYFQNEAQLEKSRLLSDRFSAERPKGSFSTLEIQRTEQGDSAMYLCASSFGQSYNEQFFGPGTRLTVL.

This clone was observed a handful of times. This rearrangement joins TRBV7-2 to TRBJ2-2; TRBD2 matches 8 bases. The germline gives CDR1 SGHTA, CDR2 FQGNSA. The CDR3 is made up of 14 amino acids. Trimming removed 5 bases from V and 7 bases from J; junction bases left unmatched: 6. The CDR3 coding sequence is TGTGCCAGCAGCATCTCCGGGAGGGTCGGGGAGCTGTTTTTT. Protein: CASSISGRVGELFF.

Only a few counts were recorded for this clone. The chain recombines TRBV5-1 with TRBJ2-2; D is possibly TRBD2 (5 bases). This CDR3 has 14 residues. V was cut by 2 bases and J by 4 bases, with 9 bases left in between. Germline values: CDR1 SGHRS, CDR2 YFSETQ. In DNA form, the CDR3 reads TGCGCCAGCAGCTTAGCGGTAGGCACCGGGGAGCTGTTTTTT. This codes for CASSLAVGTGELFF.

This sequence joins TRBV10-3 and TRBJ1-1; 8 nucleotides match TRBD1. The CDR3 length is 14 residues. With V trimmed by 2 bases and J by 2 bases, 1 base remained unmatched. Germline CDR1 ENHRY, CDR2 SYGVKD. This CDR3 reads CAISEAGGNTEAFF. The CDR3 bases are TGTGCCATCAGTGAGGCAGGGGGCAACACTGAAGCTTTCTTT.